This T cell receptor beta chain is from a study of blood T cell repertoires in COVID-19. Study-wide background: Sites across the United States, Italy and Spain contributed samples from acute and convalescent COVID-19.

Profiled with immunoSEQ multiplex PCR; TCRdb holds only in-frame clones, not every one. The sample lists hundreds of thousands of clones, about four fifths occurring once. The sample comprised peripheral blood. The receptor was isolated from a man older than 75 with acute or convalescent COVID-19.

In DNA form, the CDR3 reads TGTGCCACCAGTGATTCAGGACAGGGACATACCTTC. Its translation: CATSDSGQGHTF. This chain links TRBV24-1 with TRBJ1-2; 8 positions agree with TRBD1. Germline loops: CDR1 KGHDR, CDR2 SFDVKD. There are 12 residues in the CDR3. V gave up 2 bases and J gave up 14 bases; unmatched junction bases: 6.